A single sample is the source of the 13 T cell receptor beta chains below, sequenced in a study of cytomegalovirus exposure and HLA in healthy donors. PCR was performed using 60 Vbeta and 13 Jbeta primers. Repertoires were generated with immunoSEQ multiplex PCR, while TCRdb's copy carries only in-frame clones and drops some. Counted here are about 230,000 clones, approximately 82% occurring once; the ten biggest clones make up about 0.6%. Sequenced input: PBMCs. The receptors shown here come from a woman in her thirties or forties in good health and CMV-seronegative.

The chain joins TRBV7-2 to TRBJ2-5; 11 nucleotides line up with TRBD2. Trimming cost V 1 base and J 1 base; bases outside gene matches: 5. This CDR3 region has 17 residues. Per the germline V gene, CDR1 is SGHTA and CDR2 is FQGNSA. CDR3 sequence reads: CASSLGLAGGTQETQYF. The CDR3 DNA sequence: TGTGCCAGCAGCTTAGGGCTAGCGGGGGGAACCCAAGAGACCCAGTACTTC.

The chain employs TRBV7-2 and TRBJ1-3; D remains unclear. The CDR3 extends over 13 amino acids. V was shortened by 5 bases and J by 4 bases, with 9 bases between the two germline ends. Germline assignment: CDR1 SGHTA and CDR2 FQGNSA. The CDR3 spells CASSPLGGNTIYF. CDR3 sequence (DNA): TGTGCCAGCAGCCCTCTAGGAGGAAACACCATATATTTT. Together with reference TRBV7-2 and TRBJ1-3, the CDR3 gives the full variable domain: GAGVSQSPSNKVTEKGKDVELRCDPISGHTALYWYRQSLGQGLEFLIYFQGNSAPDKSGLPSDRFSAERTGGSVSTLTIQRTQQEDSAVYLCASSPLGGNTIYFGEGSWLTVV.

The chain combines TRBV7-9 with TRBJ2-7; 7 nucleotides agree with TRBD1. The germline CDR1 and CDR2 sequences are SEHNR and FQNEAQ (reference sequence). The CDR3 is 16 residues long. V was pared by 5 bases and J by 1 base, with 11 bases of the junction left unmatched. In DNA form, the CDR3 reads TGTGCCAGCAGCGCAAACACAGGGGAGTCATCCTACGAGCAGTACTTC. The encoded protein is CASSANTGESSYEQYF.

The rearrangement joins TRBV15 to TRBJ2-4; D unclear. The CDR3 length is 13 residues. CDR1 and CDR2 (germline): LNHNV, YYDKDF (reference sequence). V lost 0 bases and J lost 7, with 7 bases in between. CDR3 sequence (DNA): TGTGCCACCAGCAGAGATAAATATAACATTCAGTACTTC. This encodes CATSRDKYNIQYF.

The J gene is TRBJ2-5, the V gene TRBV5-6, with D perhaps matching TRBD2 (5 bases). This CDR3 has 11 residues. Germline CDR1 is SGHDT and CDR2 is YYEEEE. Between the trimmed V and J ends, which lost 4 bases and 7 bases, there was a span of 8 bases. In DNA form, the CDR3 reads TGTGCCAGCAGCATCGGAGGGACCCAGTACTTC. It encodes CASSIGGTQYF.

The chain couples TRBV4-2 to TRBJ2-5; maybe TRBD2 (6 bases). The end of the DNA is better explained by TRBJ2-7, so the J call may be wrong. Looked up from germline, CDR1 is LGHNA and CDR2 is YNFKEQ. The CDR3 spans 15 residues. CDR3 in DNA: TGTGCCAGCAGCCTGGGGGGAGACGGAGCCTACGAGCAGTACTTC. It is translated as CASSLGGDGAYEQYF.

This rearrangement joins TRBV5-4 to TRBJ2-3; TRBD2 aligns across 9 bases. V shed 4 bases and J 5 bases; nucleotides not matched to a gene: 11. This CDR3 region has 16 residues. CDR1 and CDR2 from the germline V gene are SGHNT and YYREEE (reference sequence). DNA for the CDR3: TGTGCCAGCAGCCCTGGGGGGGCTAGCGGGGAAGATACGCAGTATTTT. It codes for CASSPGGASGEDTQYF.

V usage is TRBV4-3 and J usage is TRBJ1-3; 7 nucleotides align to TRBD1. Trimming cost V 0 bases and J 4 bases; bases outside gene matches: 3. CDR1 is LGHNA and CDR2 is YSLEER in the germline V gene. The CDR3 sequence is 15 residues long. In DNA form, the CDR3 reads TGCGCCAGCAGCCAAGAGACAGGGAGGGGAAACACCATATATTTT. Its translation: CASSQETGRGNTIYF.

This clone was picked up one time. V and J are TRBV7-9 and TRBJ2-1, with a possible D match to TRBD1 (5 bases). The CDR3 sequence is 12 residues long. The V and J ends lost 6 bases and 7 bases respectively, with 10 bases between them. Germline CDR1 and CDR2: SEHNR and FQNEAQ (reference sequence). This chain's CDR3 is CASRRTPNEQFF. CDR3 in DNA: TGTGCCAGCAGGCGGACACCAAATGAGCAGTTCTTC.

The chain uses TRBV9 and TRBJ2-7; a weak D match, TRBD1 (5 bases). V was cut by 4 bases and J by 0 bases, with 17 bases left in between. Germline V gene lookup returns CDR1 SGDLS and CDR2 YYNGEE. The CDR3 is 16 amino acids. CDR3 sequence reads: CASSPRQTPASYEQYF. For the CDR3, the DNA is TGTGCCAGCAGCCCCCGACAGACCCCGGCCTCCTACGAGCAGTACTTC.

CDR3 bases: TGTGCCAGCAGCTTATTTGCTGGTGGCAGGGGGGTAGGTAATTCACCCCTCCACTTT. It is translated as CASSLFAGGRGVGNSPLHF. This chain connects TRBV7-2 to TRBJ1-6; TRBD1 matches 7 bases. The germline V gene encodes CDR1 SGHTA and CDR2 FQGNSA. This CDR3 has 19 residues. V shed 2 bases, J shed 6 bases, and the junction held 16 bases outside the gene matches.

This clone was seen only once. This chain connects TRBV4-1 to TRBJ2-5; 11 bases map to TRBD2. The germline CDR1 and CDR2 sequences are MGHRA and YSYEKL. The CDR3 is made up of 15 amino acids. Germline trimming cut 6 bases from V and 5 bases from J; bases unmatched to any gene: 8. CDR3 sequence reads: CASSLLAGGLETQYF. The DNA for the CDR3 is TGCGCCAGCAGTCTATTAGCGGGGGGGCTTGAGACCCAGTACTTC.

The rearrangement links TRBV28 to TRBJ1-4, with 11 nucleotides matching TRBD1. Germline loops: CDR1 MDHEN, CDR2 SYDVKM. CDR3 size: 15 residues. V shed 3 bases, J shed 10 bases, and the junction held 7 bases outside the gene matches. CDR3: CASSFTGQGVAKLFF. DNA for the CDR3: TGTGCCAGCAGTTTTACGGGACAGGGGGTGGCAAAACTGTTTTTT.